Presented here are 5 T cell receptor beta chains from one specimen sequenced in a study of blood T cell repertoires in COVID-19. Measured with immunoSEQ multiplex PCR; TCRdb has only the in-frame clones, and not every one. Of around 100,000 clones listed, around four fifths are singletons. Sequencing was carried out using peripheral blood. The receptors were gathered from a man in his 70s with active or convalescent COVID-19.

The count of this clone is one. The gene calls are TRBV28 and TRBJ2-7; TRBD1 agrees at 10 bases. Germline CDR1 reads MDHEN; CDR2 reads SYDVKM. V dropped 3 bases and J dropped 6; count of bases not matched to a gene: 11. This CDR3 has 16 amino acids. CDR3 bases: TGTGCCAGCAGTTTCCAGACCGGGACAGGGGCGGGCGAGCAGTACTTC. Protein sequence: CASSFQTGTGAGEQYF. Full variable domain (rest looked up from reference TRBV28 and TRBJ2-7): DVKVTQSSRYLVKRTGEKVFLECVQDMDHENMFWYRQDPGLGLRLIYFSYDVKMKEKGDIPEGYSVSREKKERFSLILESASTNQTSMYLCASSFQTGTGAGEQYFGPGTRLTVT.

This clone occurred a few times. This sequence joins TRBV24-1 and TRBJ2-1; 8 bases are shared with TRBD1. Germline trimming cut 6 bases from V and 8 bases from J; bases unmatched to any gene: 8. The CDR3 runs to 14 residues. Germline V lookup: CDR1 KGHDR, CDR2 SFDVKD. CDR3 sequence reads: CATSSRGLIDEQFF. CDR3 sequence (DNA): TGTGCCACCAGTAGCAGGGGGCTTATCGATGAGCAGTTCTTC.

This sequence joins TRBV25-1 and TRBJ2-1; perhaps TRBD2 as D (6 bases). The CDR3 covers 14 residues. V dropped 3 bases and J dropped 4 bases, with 10 bases sitting between them. CDR1 is MGHDK, CDR2 SYGVNS, per germline. Here the CDR3 reads CASSDGTEYNEQFF. DNA of the CDR3: TGTGCCAGCAGTGACGGGACTGAGTACAATGAGCAGTTCTTC. Filled out from reference TRBV25-1 and TRBJ2-1, the complete variable domain reads EADIYQTPRYLVIGTGKKITLECSQTMGHDKMYWYQQDPGMELHLIHYSYGVNSTEKGDLSSESTVSRIRTEHFPLTLESARPSHTSQYLCASSDGTEYNEQFFGPGTRLTVL.

This clone is labeled as medium-sized. This sequence joins TRBV3-1 (or the pseudogene TRBV3-2) and TRBJ1-2, with D perhaps TRBD1 (6 bases). The ends were cut back, 3 bases at V and 4 bases at J, with 15 bases in the middle. The CDR3 totals 15 residues. Germline V gene lookup returns CDR1 LGHDT and CDR2 YNNKEL (reference sequence). Here the CDR3 reads CASSQGAGSGYGYTF. Here the CDR3 DNA reads TGTGCCAGCAGCCAGGGGGCCGGGTCGGGCTATGGCTACACCTTC.

The J gene is TRBJ2-1, the V gene TRBV7-9, with D tentatively TRBD1 (5 bases). The V and J ends lost 3 bases and 14 bases respectively, with 11 bases between them. The germline gives CDR1 SEHNR, CDR2 FQNEAQ (reference sequence). The CDR3 spans 11 residues. The CDR3 DNA reads TGTGCCAGCAGCTTGGGAAGGGGCAAGTTCTTC. It is translated as CASSLGRGKFF.